This paragraph covers one TCR beta chain sequence. What this receptor recognizes is not known. Per-base quality was not reported, and no clone a single base away is much larger than it. Libraries were made using the immunoSEQ multiplex PCR assay. Some 9.9 x 10^4 TCR templates per sample were assayed by the deep sequencing platform. Genomic DNA extracted from sorted T cells was the material used for TCRbeta CDR3 sequencing. In the original analysis: The R programming language was used for clonal analysis of the TCRbeta CDR3 data. Alloreactive CD4+ and CD8+ clones were identified by comparing unstimulated samples to CFSE-low samples taken after the reaction. Regulatory or non-regulatory origin of alloreactive CD4+ clones was assigned by matching sequences to the sorted unstimulated Treg and non-Treg repertoires. The immuneACCESS repertoire file appears here via TCRdb, limited to in-frame rearrangements. These files lack a portion of the clones; in checked studies, under half of the deficit traces to unresolved V genes, and the cause of the others is not known. The V and J calls and clone size are taken from that table; D and trimming were inferred from the DNA. In all, the sample holds 110,000 or so clones, and 92% of those were seen once. Jointly, the top ten make up around 0.75% of the sample.

After removal of 5 bases from V and 5 bases from J, the junction retains 5 bases not matched to a gene. CDR1 and CDR2, per the germline V gene, are SGHRS and YFSETQ. From its cysteine to its phenylalanine, the CDR3 spans 14 amino acids. Only CDR3 DNA is held: 42 bases, read in frame from base 1. Sorted unstimulated T cells, along with proliferating T cells recovered from mixed lymphocyte reactions, underwent TCRbeta CDR3 sequencing. Fresh whole blood from ten HLA-typed healthy donors was used as the source from which PBMCs were isolated. Unstimulated CD4+ regulatory T cells were FACS-sorted to map the origin of alloreactive clones. This specimen comes from a study of siplizumab effects on memory and regulatory T cells (dated by TCRdb to the late 2010s). Turning to the overall study: The study looked at the effect of siplizumab, an anti-CD2 antibody, on alloreactive T-cell subsets in allogeneic mixed lymphocyte reactions made from human PBMCs. General conclusions and limits of the study: No functional confirmation was obtained for the suppressive function of proliferating Tregs from siplizumab cultures. Among mappable alloreactive CD4+ clones, the Treg-derived fraction averaged approximately 66% with siplizumab versus about 25% in control reactions. Unstimulated naive T cells appeared more diverse than memory T cells, and naive cells seemed to contribute substantially to the alloresponse. The cumulative frequency of alloreactive sequences traceable to unstimulated CD4+ memory T cells was significantly reduced by siplizumab. A naive or memory phenotype could not be assigned to roughly 80-95% of proliferating CD4+ or CD8+ clones. Sequences below about 10^-5 frequency were poorly captured, so only a minor fraction of alloreactive clones could be mapped to unstimulated subsets.

The sequence came from a human donor in good health. This receptor chain uses TRBV5-1 and TRBJ2-1; the central 9 bases match TRBD2. Sequencing was carried out using Tregs sorted from blood. The base sequence is TGCGCCAGCAGGGGCGGCGGGAGGGACAATGAGCAGTTCTTC. It encodes CASRGGGRDNEQFF.